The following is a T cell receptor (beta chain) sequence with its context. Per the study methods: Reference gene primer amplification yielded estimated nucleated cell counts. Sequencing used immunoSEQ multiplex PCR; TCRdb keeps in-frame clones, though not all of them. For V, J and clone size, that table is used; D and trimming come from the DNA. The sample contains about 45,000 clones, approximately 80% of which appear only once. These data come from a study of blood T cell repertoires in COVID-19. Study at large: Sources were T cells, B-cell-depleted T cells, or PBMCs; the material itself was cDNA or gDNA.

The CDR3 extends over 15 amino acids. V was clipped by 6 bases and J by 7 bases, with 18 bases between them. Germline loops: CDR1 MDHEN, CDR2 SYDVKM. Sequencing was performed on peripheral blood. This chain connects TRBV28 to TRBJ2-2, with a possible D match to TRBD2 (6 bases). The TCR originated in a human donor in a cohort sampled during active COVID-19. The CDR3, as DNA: TGTGCCAGCAGCCCAGCCGGAGGGCCGGTCGGGGAGCTGTTTTTT. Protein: CASSPAGGPVGELFF. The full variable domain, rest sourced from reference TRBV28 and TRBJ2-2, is DVKVTQSSRYLVKRTGEKVFLECVQDMDHENMFWYRQDPGLGLRLIYFSYDVKMKEKGDIPEGYSVSREKKERFSLILESASTNQTSMYLCASSPAGGPVGELFFGEGSRLTVL.